This T cell receptor (beta chain) was profiled in a study of response to subunit inactivated influenza vaccine. TCRdb itself ran the RT-PCR reads through MiXCR, one entry per CDR3 protein. The repertoire holds 200,000 to 250,000 distinct CDR3 sequences, with more than 10% as singletons. Study-wide findings and caveats: Seasonal influenza vaccination, on each occasion, was suggested by the authors to recruit few new T cells.

This clonotype was seen ten or more times. Antigen: not known. Germline CDR1 and CDR2: LGHNA and YSLEER. This CDR3 has 16 residues. V lost 4 bases to trimming and J lost 6 bases; unmatched junction nucleotides: 11. This receptor was obtained from a man in his fifties or sixties who received an inactivated influenza vaccine. This chain connects TRBV4-3 to TRBJ2-1; 8 bases agree with TRBD2. The sequencing here drew on non-naive T cells sorted from PBMCs, taken around two weeks before vaccination. CDR3 loop: CASSLYQGTSGNEQFF. The CDR3, as DNA: TGCGCCAGCAGCCTATATCAAGGGACTAGTGGCAATGAGCAGTTCTTC.